Sequencing of this TCR beta chain was carried out in a study of cytomegalovirus exposure and HLA in healthy donors. This CDR3 is built from 14 residues. V lost 6 bases and J lost 5; bases outside the gene matches: 3. Germline-derived CDR1 and CDR2 are SQVTM and ANQGSEA. A multiplex PCR was run with 60 Vbeta primers and 13 Jbeta primers. Here immunoSEQ multiplex PCR was the method, and the copy in TCRdb shows in-frame clones only, minus some. Of 100,000 to 150,000 clones listed, roughly three quarters are singletons. The chain has TRBV29-1 and TRBJ2-3; 15 positions match TRBD2. This TCR came from a woman in her fifties or sixties in good health and CMV-seronegative. The source material was PBMCs. The CDR3 bases are TGCAGCGTCCCGGGACTAGCGGGGGGAGATACGCAGTATTTT. Protein product: CSVPGLAGGDTQYF.